One sample yielded the 6 T cell receptor beta chains listed below, sequenced in a study of metastatic and nonmetastatic thyroid tumors. Patients were all untreated before their thyroid surgery. TCRdb ran MiXCR on the PCR reads. Among 25,000 to 35,000 clones listed, about 25% were seen once. The sequenced sample was blood. These receptors were taken from a female donor with papillary thyroid cancer or a benign thyroid nodule (not recorded which). Some clones in this sample may be carry-over from other donors' samples.

This clone was detected ten times or more. V gene TRBV12-3 or TRBV12-4 combines with J gene TRBJ2-1; possible D gene TRBD2, 6 bases. The CDR3 sequence is 13 residues long. Between the trimmed V and J ends, which lost 3 bases and 10 bases, there was a span of 13 bases. Here the CDR3 DNA reads TGTGCCAGCAGTTTCGGGGGAGTGAGAGAGCAGTTCTTC. Encoded protein: CASSFGGVREQFF.

This clone was counted many times. This chain uses TRBV3-1 with TRBJ1-2, with D possibly matching TRBD1 (5 bases). V was clipped by 0 bases and J by 3 bases, with 14 bases between them. This CDR3 is 16 amino acids long. Looked up from germline, CDR1 is LGHDT and CDR2 is YNNKEL (reference sequence). CDR3 in DNA: TGTGCCAGCAGCCAAGATAGGAGGGGTTTGGACTATGGCTACACCTTC. It translates to CASSQDRRGLDYGYTF.

This clone was seen only a few times. V gene TRBV19 combines with J gene TRBJ1-5, with unresolved D. Looked up from germline, CDR1 is LNHDA and CDR2 is SQIVND (reference sequence). The V gene lost 7 bases and the J gene lost 10 bases, with 14 bases spanning the gap. This CDR3 has 12 amino acids. The CDR3 protein is CASNCERHPQHF. The CDR3, as DNA: TGTGCCAGTAATTGCGAGCGTCATCCCCAGCATTTT.

This clone was seen a handful of times. The chain uses TRBV3-1 and TRBJ2-5, with D possibly TRBD1 on 5 matching bases. Trimming took off 0 bases at V and 4 bases at J, with 9 bases between the two ends. This CDR3 has 14 residues. CDR1 and CDR2 from the germline V gene are LGHDT and YNNKEL (reference sequence). The CDR3 spells CASSQETARETQYF. DNA for the CDR3: TGTGCCAGCAGCCAAGAGACAGCCCGAGAGACCCAGTACTTC.

This clone was detected many times. The V and J genes are TRBV24-1 and TRBJ1-3, with 7 bases matching TRBD1. J was trimmed by 4 bases and V by 3 bases; bases with no gene match: 20. Looked up from germline, CDR1 is KGHDR and CDR2 is SFDVKD. This CDR3 contains 20 residues. The CDR3 DNA sequence: TGTGCCACCAGTGATCAGGCCTTACTTGACAGGGAGGGGTGCGGAAACACCATATATTTT. Translating gives CATSDQALLDREGCGNTIYF.

The chain links TRBV6-2 or TRBV6-3 to TRBJ2-7; D ambiguous. The germline V gene has CDR1 MNHEY and CDR2 SVGEGT. The ends were cut back, 10 bases at V and 5 bases at J, with 15 bases in the middle. The CDR3 length is 12 residues. CDR3 residues: CATPYSRDEQYF. The CDR3 DNA follows: TGTGCCACCCCTTACTCAAGGGACGAGCAGTACTTC.